This TCR beta chain was captured in a study of spatial heterogeneity in lung cancer. Study-wide context: Detected beta-chain sequences consistently exceeded alpha-chain sequences.

Trimming shortened V by 5 bases and J by 7 bases, and 12 bases separated the two germline ends. In germline, CDR1 is KGHDR, CDR2 SFDVKD. The CDR3 spans 13 residues. Every cDNA TCR molecule received its own unique molecular identifier. In TCRdb, the 5' RACE reads were re-called with MiXCR into one record per CDR3 protein. Of around 60,000 distinct CDR3 sequences in the sample, 7% to 10% were seen once. The time point is: sample taken at primary tumor resection. Tumor, nontumor lung or frozen PBMC supplied whole RNA that was sequenced unsorted. The donors comprised approximately 75 untreated early-stage non-small cell lung cancer patients.

The specimen was PBMCs, collected at surgery. V gene TRBV24-1 combines with J gene TRBJ2-3, with D uncertain. This sequence originates from a female donor with early-stage non-small cell lung cancer. The CDR3 DNA is TGTGCCACCAGTGGACCGCTAATCCATACGCAGTATTTT. This encodes CATSGPLIHTQYF.